A single sample gave rise to the 12 T cell receptor beta chains below, sequenced in a study of cytomegalovirus exposure and HLA in healthy donors. The PCR made use of 60 Vbeta and 13 Jbeta primers. Produced via immunoSEQ multiplex PCR; TCRdb's table is partial and in-frame only. The table has some 87,000 clones, nearly 70% seen once. Sequenced material: PBMCs. The receptors come from a woman in her fifties or sixties in good health and CMV-seropositive.

The chain links TRBV4-1 to TRBJ2-1; 12 bases align to TRBD2. The germline CDR1 and CDR2 sequences are MGHRA and YSYEKL. The V gene end was trimmed by 0 bases and the J gene end by 1 base; junction bases not matched to a gene: 7. The length of the CDR3 is 19 residues. The CDR3 region is CASSQESTSGSWSYNEQFF. The CDR3, as DNA: TGCGCCAGCAGCCAAGAGTCGACTAGCGGGAGTTGGTCCTACAATGAGCAGTTCTTC.

The gene calls are TRBV21-1 and TRBJ1-2; the table assigns TRBD1, which was not confirmed against the DNA. TRBV21-1 is a known pseudogene. The CDR3 has 14 amino acids. The chain's CDR3 is CASTSGTGSYGYTF. The CDR3 DNA is TGTGCCAGCACCAGCGGGACAGGATCCTATGGCTACACCTTC.

The V and J genes are TRBV11-1 and TRBJ2-3, with TRBD2 matching 12 bases. The CDR3 has 16 residues. CDR1 is SGHAT and CDR2 is FQDESV in the germline V gene (reference sequence). V lost 5 bases and J lost 4; bases outside the gene matches: 7. The CDR3 region has the DNA TGTGCCAGCAGCCTCTCGGCTAGCGGGAGGGCAGATACGCAGTATTTT. It encodes CASSLSASGRADTQYF.

The chain has TRBV5-5 and TRBJ1-2; D perhaps matches TRBD1 (5 bases). CDR1 is SGHKS and CDR2 is YYEKEE in the germline V gene (reference sequence). V dropped 4 bases and J dropped 4 bases, with 14 bases sitting between them. The CDR3 runs to 14 residues. CDR3 sequence reads: CASSPMGGTYGYTF. In DNA, the CDR3 is TGTGCCAGCAGCCCGATGGGGGGGACCTATGGCTACACCTTC.

V and J are TRBV5-8 and TRBJ1-4, with 7 positions matching TRBD1. CDR1 and CDR2 (germline): SGHTS, YDEGEE. This CDR3 spans 15 amino acids. Losses at the gene ends were 4 bases for V and 8 bases for J; bases not matched to a gene: 11. The CDR3 sequence: CASSDRDPPSEKLFF. The CDR3 coding sequence is TGTGCCAGCAGCGACAGGGATCCCCCCAGCGAAAAACTGTTTTTT.

The chain combines TRBV11-3 with TRBJ2-2; 7 bases align to TRBD2. The germline gives CDR1 SGHNT, CDR2 YENEEA. Losses at the gene ends were 0 bases for V and 6 bases for J; bases not matched to a gene: 4. The CDR3 is 15 residues long. CDR3 nucleotide sequence: TGTGCCAGCAGCTTAGAAGGCGGGAGAGCCGGGGAGCTGTTTTTT. As protein: CASSLEGGRAGELFF.

V is TRBV15 and J is TRBJ1-1; the D gene is possibly TRBD1 (6 bases). CDR3 length: 13 residues. The ends were cut back, 6 bases at V and 6 bases at J, with 14 bases in the middle. Per germline, CDR1 LNHNV and CDR2 YYDKDF (reference sequence). This chain's CDR3 is CATRIGGAAEAFF. CDR3 nucleotide sequence: TGTGCCACCAGGATAGGGGGAGCAGCTGAAGCTTTCTTT.

The chain recombines TRBV5-1 with TRBJ2-3, with TRBD1 matching over 8 bases. Trimming at V came to 0 bases and at J to 1 base, leaving 1 base not matched to a gene. The CDR3 loop spans 15 amino acids. CDR1 and CDR2 from the germline V gene are SGHRS and YFSETQ. The CDR3 here is CASSLEDRGTDTQYF. CDR3 nucleotides: TGCGCCAGCAGCTTGGAGGACAGGGGCACAGATACGCAGTATTTT.

The genes are TRBV15 and TRBJ1-1; 7 positions agree with TRBD1. Germline loops: CDR1 LNHNV, CDR2 YYDKDF (reference sequence). V was clipped by 1 base and J by 7 bases; unmatched bases: 9. This CDR3 comprises 15 residues. CDR3 residues: CATSRVVNRGSEAFF. DNA for the CDR3: TGTGCCACCAGCAGAGTGGTCAACAGGGGTAGTGAAGCTTTCTTT.

This clone has more than one count but fewer than ten. The chain recombines TRBV7-2 with TRBJ1-2; 8 bases are a match to TRBD1. Germline V gene lookup returns CDR1 SGHTA and CDR2 FQGNSA. The CDR3 consists of 13 residues. Trimming cost V 6 bases and J 5 bases; bases outside gene matches: 5. The CDR3 loop reads CASSRQGKYGYTF. CDR3 in DNA: TGTGCCAGCAGTAGACAGGGGAAGTATGGCTACACCTTC.

This rearrangement joins TRBV27 to TRBJ2-1, with a possible D match to TRBD2 (5 bases). Germline-derived CDR1 and CDR2 are MNHEY and SMNVEV (reference sequence). There are 15 residues in the CDR3. The V end was cut by 5 bases, the J end by 5 bases, with 16 bases between. CDR3 in DNA: TGTGCCAGCAGTCCCATCCGGGAAACAAACAATGAGCAGTTCTTC. Residues: CASSPIRETNNEQFF.

The rearrangement joins TRBV29-1 to TRBJ2-1, with a tentative D call TRBD2 (6 bases). The ends were cut back, 1 base at V and 4 bases at J, with 20 bases in the middle. In germline, CDR1 is SQVTM, CDR2 ANQGSEA. This CDR3 spans 17 amino acids. The CDR3 DNA follows: TGCAGCGTTGAAGGGAGGGCTAAATTCGGGCTTTACAATGAGCAGTTCTTC. Encoded protein: CSVEGRAKFGLYNEQFF.